This T cell receptor beta chain was identified in a study of cytotoxic CD8 clonotypes in ibrutinib-treated CLL. Background on the study: The group held 11 relapsed/refractory and roughly 15 treatment-naive patients, with some 17 IGHV unmutated. Response samples followed a median 12 months of treatment, range 6 to 36.

TCRdb's copy holds only in-frame clones and misses some; the assay was immunoSEQ multiplex PCR. The table shows 120,000 to 150,000 clones, with around 77% occurring only once. The CDR3 extends over 17 amino acids. CDR1 is LGHNA and CDR2 is YSLEER in the germline V gene. V was cut by 0 bases and J by 0 bases, with 13 bases left in between. This clone was seen just once. The chain carries TRBV4-3 and TRBJ2-3; possibly TRBD2 for D (5 bases). The clonotype originates from a human donor with chronic lymphocytic leukemia. Here the sequenced sample was PBMCs, taken after 12 months of ibrutinib treatment. The CDR3 sequence: CASSQDRSGTSTDTQYF. CDR3 nucleotides: TGCGCCAGCAGCCAAGATCGAAGCGGTACTAGCACAGATACGCAGTATTTT.